What follows describes a single T cell receptor (beta chain). The data stem from a study of blood T cell repertoires in COVID-19. Overall study context: PBMCs, B-cell-depleted T cells, or T cells were the source of the cDNA or gDNA that made up the material.

Libraries were prepared by immunoSEQ multiplex PCR; TCRdb keeps only in-frame clonotypes and omits some of them. The sample lists 150,000 to 200,000 clones; approximately 80% were seen once. Participants were aged about 18 to 95 years, lived in 20 to 25 US areas, and enrolled virtually. Clinical histories supplied by participants themselves formed the basis of cohort assignment. Germline CDR1 MNHEY, CDR2 SVGAGI. J was trimmed by 10 bases and V by 4 bases; bases with no gene match: 6. The CDR3 has 14 amino acids. The material sequenced was PBMCs or T cells enriched from blood (not recorded which). The V gene is TRBV6-5, the J gene TRBJ2-1, with 11 bases identical to TRBD2. The clonotype was recovered from a woman in her fifties or sixties with acute COVID-19. CDR3 in DNA: TGTGCCAGCAGTTTCCTAGCGGGAGGTGAAGAGCAGTTCTTC. Translation: CASSFLAGGEEQFF.